This T cell receptor beta chain was obtained from a study of T cell repertoires in cytomegalovirus infection. This clonotype has just a few counts. Its antigen is not known. MiXCR was run by TCRdb on the reads, yielding one entry per CDR3 protein. The sample has about 830,000 distinct CDR3 sequences, about 30% seen once. Germline V CDR1 and CDR2: MNHEY, SMNVEV (reference sequence). The CDR3 extends over 15 amino acids. J was trimmed by 3 bases and V by 4 bases; bases with no gene match: 7. General study results and limits: People with CMV and the relevant HLA were identified by cumulative public TCR beta family frequency.

The V call is TRBV27, the J call TRBJ1-2; TRBD1 matches at 8 bases. The material sequenced was cultured CD8+ T cells from PBMCs, taken from culture after CMV antigen stimulation. This receptor was identified in a human donor in good health (CMV status not recorded). Some clones in this sample may be carry-over from other donors' samples. The CDR3 protein is CASSSTTGVDYGYTF. CDR3 DNA sequence: TGTGCCAGCAGTTCCACGACAGGGGTAGACTATGGCTACACCTTC.